These 14 T cell receptor beta chains share one sample of origin, sequenced in a study of T cell responses to AZD1222 COVID-19 vaccine. TCRdb's copy holds only in-frame clones and misses some; the assay was immunoSEQ multiplex PCR. The sample shows tens of thousands of clones, around 87% of them seen only once. Sequencing used peripheral blood, obtained 28 days after the second AZD1222 dose. The receptor set was obtained from an adult who received the AZD1222 COVID-19 vaccine.

The rearrangement links TRBV19 to TRBJ1-2, with D perhaps TRBD1 (6 bases). CDR1 is LNHDA and CDR2 is SQIVND in the germline V gene (reference sequence). The CDR3 loop spans 13 amino acids. The V gene lost 4 bases and the J gene lost 4 bases, with 10 bases spanning the gap. CDR3 loop: CASSRAGAYGYTF. Written as DNA, the CDR3 is TGTGCCAGTAGTAGAGCGGGGGCCTATGGCTACACCTTC.

The V gene is TRBV21-1, the J gene TRBJ2-7; the DNA was not compared with TRBD1, the D call given in the table. TRBV21-1 is listed as a pseudogene. The CDR3 length is 12 residues. The CDR3 loop reads CASSKGGEVRYF. As DNA, the CDR3 is TGTGCCAGCAGCAAAGGGGGCGAGGTCCGGTACTTC.

The chain carries TRBV19 and TRBJ1-2; 8 bases are a match to TRBD1. J gave up 0 bases and V 5 bases, and 11 bases lay outside the gene matches. Looked up from germline, CDR1 is LNHDA and CDR2 is SQIVND (reference sequence). The CDR3 consists of 17 residues. The CDR3 loop reads CASSDPGQGTANYGYTF. The CDR3 DNA reads as TGTGCCAGTAGTGACCCCGGACAGGGAACCGCTAACTATGGCTACACCTTC.

The rearrangement uses TRBV28 and TRBJ2-7; 7 bases agree with TRBD1. Looked up from germline, CDR1 is MDHEN and CDR2 is SYDVKM. V lost 0 bases and J lost 2; bases outside the gene matches: 4. The CDR3 length is 15 residues. Here the CDR3 reads CASSLWKTGTYEQYF. CDR3 in DNA: TGTGCCAGCAGTTTATGGAAGACAGGGACCTACGAGCAGTACTTC. The entire variable domain, with the rest obtained from reference TRBV28 and TRBJ2-7, is as follows: DVKVTQSSRYLVKRTGEKVFLECVQDMDHENMFWYRQDPGLGLRLIYFSYDVKMKEKGDIPEGYSVSREKKERFSLILESASTNQTSMYLCASSLWKTGTYEQYFGPGTRLTVT.

The chain uses TRBV7-2 and TRBJ1-1; 7 nucleotides match TRBD1. This CDR3 has 14 residues. Germline CDR1 SGHTA, CDR2 FQGNSA. The V gene end was trimmed by 4 bases and the J gene end by 5 bases; junction bases not matched to a gene: 7. The CDR3 DNA reads TGTGCCAGCAGCTCTCGGGCAGGGGGAACTGAAGCTTTCTTT. Protein sequence: CASSSRAGGTEAFF.

This rearrangement joins TRBV4-1 to TRBJ2-1, with a tentative D call TRBD2 (6 bases). The CDR3 is made up of 15 amino acids. V lost 1 base, J lost 4 bases, and 11 bases lay in between. Germline CDR1 MGHRA, CDR2 YSYEKL. The CDR3 DNA follows: TGCGCCAGCAGCCAAGCTCTTGGGACTTACAATGAGCAGTTCTTC. Translating gives CASSQALGTYNEQFF.

V usage is TRBV9 and J usage is TRBJ1-5, with TRBD1 matching 9 bases. The junction had 7 bases not matched to a gene; V was cut back by 0 bases and J by 0 bases. The CDR3 is 18 residues long. Germline CDR1 SGDLS, CDR2 YYNGEE. The DNA of the CDR3 is TGTGCCAGCAGCGTAGTAGACAGGGGGACGTATAGCAATCAGCCCCAGCATTTT. This gives the protein CASSVVDRGTYSNQPQHF.

The chain has TRBV15 and TRBJ2-1; TRBD1 might be the D (6 bases). The CDR3 is 13 residues long. The germline V gene encodes CDR1 LNHNV and CDR2 YYDKDF (reference sequence). Trimming took off 3 bases at V and 7 bases at J, with 10 bases between the two ends. The CDR3 nucleotides are TGTGCCACCAGCAGGGGACAAAGGAATGAGCAGTTCTTC. Its translation is CATSRGQRNEQFF. The full variable domain, completed using reference TRBV15 and TRBJ2-1, is DAMVIQNPRYQVTQFGKPVTLSCSQTLNHNVMYWYQQKSSQAPKLLFHYYDKDFNNEADTPDNFQSRRPNTSFCFLDIRSPGLGDTAMYLCATSRGQRNEQFFGPGTRLTVL.

V gene TRBV6-6 combines with J gene TRBJ1-6, with TRBD1 matching 11 bases. This CDR3 is built from 15 residues. Per the germline V gene, CDR1 is MNHNY and CDR2 is SVGAGI (reference sequence). V lost 4 bases, J lost 9 bases, and 5 bases stayed unmatched. In DNA, the CDR3 is TGTGCCAGCAGTTTCGGACAGGGGGCAGGTTCACCCCTCCACTTT. It encodes CASSFGQGAGSPLHF.

The J gene is TRBJ2-2, the V gene TRBV6-2 or TRBV6-3; D possibly corresponds to TRBD1 (5 bases). Between the trimmed V and J ends, which lost 5 bases and 6 bases, there was a span of 10 bases. Germline V gene data show CDR1 as MNHEY and CDR2 as SVGEGT. This CDR3 is 13 amino acids long. This CDR3 reads CASSGHVPGELFF. CDR3 in DNA: TGTGCCAGCAGTGGACATGTCCCCGGGGAGCTGTTTTTT.

The chain uses TRBV29-1 and TRBJ1-2; D uncertain. Trimming shortened V by 1 base and J by 0 bases, and 9 bases separated the two germline ends. CDR3 size: 14 residues. Germline V lookup: CDR1 SQVTM, CDR2 ANQGSEA. The chain's CDR3 is CSVEGQKTNYGYTF. In DNA, the CDR3 is TGCAGCGTTGAAGGGCAGAAAACTAACTATGGCTACACCTTC.

The chain has TRBV5-4 and TRBJ2-5; D might be TRBD2 (5 bases). The CDR3 contains 13 residues. Germline V CDR1 and CDR2: SGHNT, YYREEE (reference sequence). V lost 4 bases and J 6 bases, leaving 13 bases between the germline ends. The CDR3 sequence: CASSPPNGKTQYF. Here the CDR3 DNA reads TGTGCCAGCAGCCCTCCAAACGGGAAGACCCAGTACTTC. Full variable domain (remainder filled in from reference TRBV5-4 and TRBJ2-5): ETGVTQSPTHLIKTRGQQVTLRCSSQSGHNTVSWYQQALGQGPQFIFQYYREEENGRGNFPPRFSGLQFPNYSSELNVNALELDDSALYLCASSPPNGKTQYFGPGTRLLVL.

This clone was recorded a few times. The chain uses TRBV7-8 and TRBJ2-1, with TRBD2 identical over 10 bases. The CDR3 extends over 16 amino acids. Germline lookup yields CDR1 SGHVS and CDR2 FQNEAQ. V was pared by 3 bases and J by 15 bases, with 17 bases of the junction left unmatched. The CDR3 sequence: CASSLTTQLAGAYTFF. The CDR3 nucleotides are TGTGCCAGCAGCTTGACCACGCAGCTAGCGGGGGCTTACACGTTCTTC.

This chain joins TRBV4-1 and TRBJ1-5; no clear D gene. The CDR3 runs to 15 residues. Trimming removed 1 base at V and 7 bases at J, with 14 bases between. Germline CDR1 MGHRA, CDR2 YSYEKL. For the CDR3, the DNA is TGCGCCAGCAGCCAAGCAGACTCGTTAAGGCAGCCCCAGCATTTT. Amino acids: CASSQADSLRQPQHF.